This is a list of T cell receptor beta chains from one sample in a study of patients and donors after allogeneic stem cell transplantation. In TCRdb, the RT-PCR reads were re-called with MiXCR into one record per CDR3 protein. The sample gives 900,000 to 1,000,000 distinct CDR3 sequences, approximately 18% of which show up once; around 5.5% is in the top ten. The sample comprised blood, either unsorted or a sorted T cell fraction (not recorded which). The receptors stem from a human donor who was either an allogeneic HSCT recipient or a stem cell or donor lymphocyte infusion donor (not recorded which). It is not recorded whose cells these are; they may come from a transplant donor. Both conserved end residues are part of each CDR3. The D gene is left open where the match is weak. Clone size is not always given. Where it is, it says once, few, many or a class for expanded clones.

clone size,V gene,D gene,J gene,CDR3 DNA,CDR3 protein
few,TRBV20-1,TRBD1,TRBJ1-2,TGCAGTGCCGGGACAGCCAATAACTATGGCTACACCTTC,CSAGTANNYGYTF
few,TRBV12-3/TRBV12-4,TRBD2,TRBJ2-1,TGTGCCAGCAACGGGGGGACCTTCTACAATGAGCAGTTCTTC,CASNGGTFYNEQFF
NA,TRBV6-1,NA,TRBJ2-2,TGTGCCAGCAGCCATGCGGGGTTTGGCGGGGAGCTGTTTTTT,CASSHAGFGGELFF
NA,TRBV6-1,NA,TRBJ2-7,TGTGCCAGCAGTGAGTTCGCGGGCCACAGCTCCTACGAGCAGTACTTC,CASSEFAGHSSYEQYF
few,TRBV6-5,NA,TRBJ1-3,TGTGCCAGCAGTTACTCTTCACATGGGGCGAACACCATATATTTT,CASSYSSHGANTIYF
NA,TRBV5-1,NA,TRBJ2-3,TGCGCCAGCAGCTTGGGTCGGAACACAGATACGCAGTATTTT,CASSLGRNTDTQYF
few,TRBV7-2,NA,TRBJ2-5,TGTGCCAGCAGCTTTGTGTCGCCAGGGATGAGGGAGACCCAGTACTTC,CASSFVSPGMRETQYF
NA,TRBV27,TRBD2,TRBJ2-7,TGTGCCAGCAGTAAACCGGGACTAGCGGGAGTTCGCGAGCAGTACTTC,CASSKPGLAGVREQYF
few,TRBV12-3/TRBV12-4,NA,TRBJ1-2,TGTGCCAGCACCAAGAAGGCGTCTGGCTACACCTTC,CASTKKASGYTF
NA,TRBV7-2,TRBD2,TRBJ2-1,TGTGCCAGCAGCCCGAGAGGGACTAGAATAGACGAGCAGTTCTTC,CASSPRGTRIDEQFF
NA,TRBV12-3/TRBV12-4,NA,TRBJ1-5,TGTGCCAGCAGCCTCTTTGACAGGCGGAGCAATCAGCCCCAGCATTTT,CASSLFDRRSNQPQHF
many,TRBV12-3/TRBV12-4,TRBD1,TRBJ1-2,TGTGCCAGCCGCACAGGGGGAGAGCACTATGGCTACACCTTC,CASRTGGEHYGYTF
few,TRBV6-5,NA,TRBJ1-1,TGTGCCAGCAGTTACCGCGACTTGAACACTGAAGCTTTCTTT,CASSYRDLNTEAFF
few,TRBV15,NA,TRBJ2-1,TGTGCCACCAGCGGCGGGGCGGGGAGCTCCTACAATGAGCAGTTCTTC,CATSGGAGSSYNEQFF
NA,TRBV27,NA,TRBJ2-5,TGTGCCAGCAGTCCCAGGGTGTCCCTAGAGACCCAGTACTTC,CASSPRVSLETQYF
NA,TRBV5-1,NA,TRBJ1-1,TGCGCCAGCAGCTTGGACCCTTTTAGAAACACTGAAGCTTTCTTT,CASSLDPFRNTEAFF
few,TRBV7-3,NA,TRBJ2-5,TGTGCCAGCAGCTTAGCTGGGACCCCGGAGACCCAGTACTTC,CASSLAGTPETQYF
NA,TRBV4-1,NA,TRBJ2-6,TGCGCCAGCAGCCGCAAAGAACCCTCTGGGGCCAACGTCCTGACTTTC,CASSRKEPSGANVLTF
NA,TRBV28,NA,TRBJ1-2,TGTGCCAGCAGTTCCCCCTTGGGGAGTGGCTACACCTTC,CASSSPLGSGYTF
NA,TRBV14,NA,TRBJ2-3,TGTGCCAGCAGCCAGGGGCCGTTCACAGATACGCAGTATTTT,CASSQGPFTDTQYF
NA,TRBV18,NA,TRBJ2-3,TGTGCCAGCTCACCAACCGGGGTTAGCGGCACAGATACGCAGTATTTT,CASSPTGVSGTDTQYF
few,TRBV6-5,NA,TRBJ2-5,TGTGCCAGCAGTTACTCGAGGGCAGCTCAAGAGACCCAGTACTTC,CASSYSRAAQETQYF
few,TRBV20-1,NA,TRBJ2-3,TGCAGTGCTAGAGGCTCGCCTAACACAGATACGCAGTATTTT,CSARGSPNTDTQYF
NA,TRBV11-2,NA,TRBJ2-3,TGTGCCAGCAGCTTATATGGCCGTAGCGGCACAGATACGCAGTATTTT,CASSLYGRSGTDTQYF
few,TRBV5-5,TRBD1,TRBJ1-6,TGTGCCAGCAGCGAGATCCGGGACAGGGGTGACTCACCCCTCCACTTT,CASSEIRDRGDSPLHF
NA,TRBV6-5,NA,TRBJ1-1,TGTGCCAGCAGTTACTCGGTTGGCAGGATGAACACTGAAGCTTTCTTT,CASSYSVGRMNTEAFF
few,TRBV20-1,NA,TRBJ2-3,TGCAGTGCGACCCACCCCCTCCGGAAAAATACGCAGTATTTT,CSATHPLRKNTQYF
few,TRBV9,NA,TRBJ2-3,TGTGCCAGCAGCGTAGGGGGGGCTGAAGATACGCAGTATTTT,CASSVGGAEDTQYF
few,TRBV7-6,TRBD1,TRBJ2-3,TGTGCCAGCAGTCCTAGTCGGGACAGGGACACAGATACGCAGTATTTT,CASSPSRDRDTDTQYF
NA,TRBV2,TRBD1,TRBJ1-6,TGTGCCAGCAGGTCGACCGGACAGGGTCGAGGGGCCCTCCACTTT,CASRSTGQGRGALHF
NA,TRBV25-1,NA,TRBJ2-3,TGTGCCACGAGGGAACCGGGACCGCGAACAGATACGCAGTATTTT,CATREPGPRTDTQYF
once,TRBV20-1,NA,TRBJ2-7,TGCAGTGCTGCGCGCAGGGGTTATAACGAGCAGTACTTC,CSAARRGYNEQYF
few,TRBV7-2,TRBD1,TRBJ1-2,TGTGCCAGCAGCCCCGAGGGACAGGGGATGGGCGGCTACACCTTC,CASSPEGQGMGGYTF
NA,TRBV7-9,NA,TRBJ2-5,TGTGCCAGCAGCTCAGGATATCGAGAGACCCAGTACTTC,CASSSGYRETQYF
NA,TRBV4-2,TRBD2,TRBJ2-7,TGTGCCAGCAGCCAAGAGGGGATAGCGGGGGGCCTCTACGAGCAGTACTTC,CASSQEGIAGGLYEQYF
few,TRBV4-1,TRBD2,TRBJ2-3,TGCGCCAGCAGCCTCCAACCCTGGGCGGGAGGCACAGATACGCAGTATTTT,CASSLQPWAGGTDTQYF
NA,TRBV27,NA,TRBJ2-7,TGTGCCAGCAGTTTATCGTTCTCAGGGAACGAGCAGTACTTC,CASSLSFSGNEQYF
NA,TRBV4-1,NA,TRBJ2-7,TGCGCCAGCAGCCACGTCGGGTCCAAAATACGCGAGCAGTACTTC,CASSHVGSKIREQYF
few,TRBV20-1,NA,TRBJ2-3,TGCAGTGCTAGATTGAGGGCCCCTAGCACAGATACGCAGTATTTT,CSARLRAPSTDTQYF
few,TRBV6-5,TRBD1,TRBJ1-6,TGTGCCAGCAGTTACCTTGGGACAGCACATAATTCACCCCTCCACTTT,CASSYLGTAHNSPLHF
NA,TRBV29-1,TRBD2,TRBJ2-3,TGCAGCTTACTAGCGGGGGGCTCCGCAGATACGCAGTATTTT,CSLLAGGSADTQYF
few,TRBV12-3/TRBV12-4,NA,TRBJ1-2,TGTGCCAGCAGCCAATTCGGGGCGGACGGCTACACCTTC,CASSQFGADGYTF
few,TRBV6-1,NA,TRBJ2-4,TGTGCCAGCAGCAACCGAGCGTACAAAAACATTCAGTACTTC,CASSNRAYKNIQYF
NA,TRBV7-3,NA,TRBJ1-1,TGTGCCAGCAGCTTAACGAGGGAGAGGATGAACACTGAAGCTTTCTTT,CASSLTRERMNTEAFF
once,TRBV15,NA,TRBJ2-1,TGTGCCACCAGCAGAGAAAACAATGAGCAGTTCTTC,CATSRENNEQFF
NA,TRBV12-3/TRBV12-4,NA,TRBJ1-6,TGTGCCAGCAGTCTCGACGACCGTCCCCTCCACTTT,CASSLDDRPLHF
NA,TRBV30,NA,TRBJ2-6,TGTGCCTGGGACCCCTCTGGGGCCAACGTCCTGACTTTC,CAWDPSGANVLTF
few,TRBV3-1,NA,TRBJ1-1,TGTGCCAGCAGCCCCGGGCTCCCCAAGACGAACACTGAAGCTTTCTTT,CASSPGLPKTNTEAFF